This TCR beta chain was recorded in a study of cytomegalovirus exposure and HLA in healthy donors. Study summary: The Caucasian-associated ancestry cluster held roughly 81% of a few hundred genotyped donors. The study, taken as a whole, reports: Exclusion as indistinguishable affected some V segments, including TRBV6-2 and TRBV6-3.

Germline V gene lookup returns CDR1 PRHDT and CDR2 FYEKMQ (reference sequence). This CDR3 region has 15 residues. V was pared by 7 bases and J by 2 bases, with 14 bases between. Use of 60 Vbeta and 13 Jbeta primers characterized the PCR. Method: immunoSEQ multiplex PCR; TCRdb's copy keeps in-frame clones and lacks some. The table shows some 150,000 clones, with about 72% occurring only once. About this clone: Antigen unknown.

The sample consisted of PBMCs. The sequence derives from a man aged 55 to 70 in good health and CMV-seronegative. V gene TRBV13 combines with J gene TRBJ2-2, with D perhaps TRBD1 (6 bases). CDR3 nucleotides: TGTGCCAGCACTTACCGGGACACCAACACCGGGGAGCTGTTTTTT. Translating it yields CASTYRDTNTGELFF.